A single sample gave rise to the 9 T cell receptor beta chains below, sequenced in a study of T cells after yellow fever vaccination. TCRdb reprocessed the 5' RACE reads with MiXCR, giving one entry per CDR3 protein. The sample comprises fewer than 350,000 distinct CDR3 sequences, about 4.5% of which are singletons, and approximately 19% rests with the top ten. The material sequenced was PBMCs, taken 15 days after the yellow fever booster vaccination. These receptors were collected from a man younger than 30 who received the YFV17D yellow fever vaccine.

The chain uses TRBV12-3 or TRBV12-4 and TRBJ1-6; no clear D gene. Trimming removed 6 bases from V and 0 bases from J, with 15 bases in between. This CDR3 has 17 amino acids. In DNA, the CDR3 is TGTGCCAGCAGAAAGACGGACGGGAGCTCCTATAATTCACCCCTCCACTTT. This gives the protein CASRKTDGSSYNSPLHF.

This clonotype has a count of ten or more. The CDR3: CASSLGGRAYEQYF. The CDR3 nucleotides are TGTGCCAGCAGCTTAGGCGGCAGGGCCTACGAGCAGTACTTC. The chain is built from TRBV11-2 and TRBJ2-7; possibly TRBD1 for D (5 bases). The CDR3 consists of 14 residues. CDR1 and CDR2 (germline): SGHAT, FQNNGV. Between the trimmed V and J ends, which lost 1 base and 2 bases, there was a span of 9 bases.

This clonotype was counted at least ten times. A read error may account for a junction end that differs from germline. The rearrangement links TRBV12-3 or TRBV12-4 to TRBJ2-7; D unresolved. The CDR3 is made up of 11 amino acids. The CDR3 region has the DNA TGTGCCAGCAGCTTAGGCTACGAGCAGTACTTC. It is translated as CASSLGYEQYF.

This clonotype was counted many times. The chain joins TRBV12-3 or TRBV12-4 to TRBJ2-7; 8 bases map to TRBD2. Trimming at V came to 0 bases and at J to 7 bases, leaving 17 bases not matched to a gene. The CDR3 is made up of 18 amino acids. In DNA form, the CDR3 reads TGTGCCAGCAGTTTAGCGCCAATTTCCGGGGGGGGCCGGTGGGAGCAGTACTTC. Protein product: CASSLAPISGGGRWEQYF.

There are a few counts of this clonotype. V and J are TRBV19 and TRBJ1-1; no reliable D call. V was shortened by 3 bases and J by 1 base, with 9 bases between the two germline ends. There are 14 residues in the CDR3. Germline V gene data show CDR1 as LNHDA and CDR2 as SQIVND (reference sequence). The DNA for the CDR3 is TGTGCCAGTAGTATGAGGGCAACGAACACTGAAGCTTTCTTT. It specifies CASSMRATNTEAFF.

This clonotype showed up many times. The chain employs TRBV5-1 and TRBJ2-1; D not resolved. The CDR3 runs 16 residues. The germline CDR1 and CDR2 sequences are SGHRS and YFSETQ. V was clipped by 7 bases and J by 2 bases, with 19 bases between them. DNA of the CDR3: TGCGCCAGCTCTGGGCGGCTAACGGGCGCCTACAATGAGCAGTTCTTC. Its protein product is CASSGRLTGAYNEQFF.

In its sample, this clonotype was seen many times. This chain links TRBV7-2 with TRBJ2-1; D unclear. The CDR3 covers 12 residues. CDR1 is SGHTA and CDR2 is FQGNSA in the germline V gene. V was clipped by 8 bases and J by 6 bases, with 11 bases between them. The CDR3: CASETTRNEQFF. The CDR3 coding sequence is TGTGCCAGCGAGACGACCCGCAATGAGCAGTTCTTC.

This clonotype was found a few times. The chain couples TRBV12-3 or TRBV12-4 to TRBJ1-5, with TRBD1 identical over 7 bases. V was pared by 9 bases and J by 5 bases, with 13 bases of the junction left unmatched. The CDR3 totals 15 residues. CDR3 sequence reads: CASRSPGQRYQPQHF. CDR3 DNA: TGTGCCAGTAGAAGCCCGGGACAGCGCTATCAGCCCCAGCATTTT.

This clonotype was counted a few times. The chain carries TRBV7-6 and TRBJ2-2; D possibly corresponds to TRBD1 (5 bases). The germline V and J ends were trimmed by 7 bases and 6 bases, with 9 bases remaining between them. The CDR3 covers 12 residues. CDR1 SGHVS and CDR2 FNYEAQ come from the germline V gene. The CDR3 sequence is CASTGRAGELFF. The CDR3 region has the DNA TGTGCCAGCACGGGCAGGGCCGGGGAGCTGTTTTTT.